This TCR beta chain comes out of a study of technical replicates of blood from a handful of donors. The data were produced by immunoSEQ multiplex PCR, yet TCRdb's version contains in-frame clones alone and is incomplete. The sample has approximately 75,000 clones; about 81% are singletons. V lost 2 bases and J 3 bases, leaving 10 bases between the germline ends. The CDR3 sequence is 15 residues long. Germline lookup yields CDR1 SGHVS and CDR2 FNYEAQ. Material: PBMCs. This sequence originates from a human donor in good health. Some clones in this sample may be carry-over from other donors' samples. The chain uses TRBV7-6 and TRBJ2-2, with D perhaps TRBD1 (6 bases). The CDR3 nucleotides read TGTGCCAGCAGCTTAAGGTCAGGGGACACCGGGGAGCTGTTTTTT. This sequence encodes CASSLRSGDTGELFF.